What follows are 32 T cell receptor beta chains derived from one specimen sequenced in a study of T cells expressing NK-cell markers. TCRdb re-analyzed the 5' RACE reads; it lists each CDR3 protein once, without DNA. This sample's clone table lists 500,000 to 700,000 distinct CDR3 sequences. Input material: blood T cells: a sorted CD56 or NKG2C T cell subset, CD4+ or CD8+ T cells, or bulk PBMC T cells (not recorded which). Source of these receptors: a man younger than 35 in good health.

V usage is TRBV7-8 and J usage is TRBJ2-5. The CDR3 runs to 14 residues. Germline CDR1 SGHVS, CDR2 FQNEAQ. This chain's CDR3 is CASSIGPFGETQYF.

This chain links TRBV12-3 or TRBV12-4 with TRBJ2-4; TCRdb gives TRBD1 as the D gene, but with no DNA this cannot be confirmed. CDR3 size: 15 residues. The chain's CDR3 is CASGDGTLAKNIQYF.

CDR3 sequence: CASSPQQGAGLFWNEQFF. The chain carries TRBV5-1 and TRBJ2-1; the D call from TCRdb, TRBD1, cannot be confirmed without DNA. The CDR3 contains 18 residues. Germline V gene data show CDR1 as SGHRS and CDR2 as YFSETQ.

The chain carries TRBV12-3 or TRBV12-4 and TRBJ2-1; TCRdb's D gene call, TRBD2, goes unchecked for lack of DNA. The CDR3 has 14 amino acids. This chain's CDR3 is CASSSPFLNNEQFF.

V is TRBV6-5 and J is TRBJ2-6. The CDR3 loop spans 16 amino acids. The germline V gene encodes CDR1 MNHEY and CDR2 SVGAGI. CDR3 residues: CASSYSNRVGANVLTF.

V is TRBV29-1 and J is TRBJ2-1; TCRdb returns TRBD2, unconfirmable since there is no DNA. The CDR3 runs 14 residues. Per germline, CDR1 SQVTM and CDR2 ANQGSEA. CDR3 loop: CSVEEGLEGYEQFF.

The chain is built from TRBV12-3 or TRBV12-4 and TRBJ1-1; the D gene TCRdb calls, TRBD1, cannot be checked with no DNA. This CDR3 has 16 residues. The CDR3 reads CASSPSAVTGNTEAFF.

The CDR3 spells CASSSSLWDPGPADTQYF. This rearrangement joins TRBV28 to TRBJ2-3; without DNA, the TCRdb call of TRBD1 cannot be checked. The CDR3 extends over 18 amino acids. Looked up from germline, CDR1 is MDHEN and CDR2 is SYDVKM.

V gene TRBV10-3 combines with J gene TRBJ2-1; with no DNA, the TCRdb D assignment of TRBD1 cannot be verified. The CDR3 totals 16 residues. Germline V CDR1 and CDR2: ENHRY, SYGVKD. Here the CDR3 reads CAISEPDRGFYNEQFF.

The rearrangement links TRBV27 to TRBJ2-1; TCRdb designates TRBD1, a call that cannot be tested without DNA. Germline-derived CDR1 and CDR2 are MNHEY and SMNVEV (reference sequence). CDR3 length equals 16 residues. This CDR3 is CASSSPGLSSYNEQFF.

The V and J genes are TRBV2 and TRBJ2-3; TCRdb picks TRBD2, but there is no DNA to check that call. The CDR3 has 14 amino acids. From germline, CDR1 is SNHLY and CDR2 FYNNEI. The CDR3 reads CASSGLVSQDTQYF.

The genes are TRBV5-6 and TRBJ2-1; the TRBD2 assignment by TCRdb is unverifiable without DNA. The CDR3 runs 14 residues. CDR1 and CDR2 from the germline V gene are SGHDT and YYEEEE. CDR3 amino acids: CASSLEGRYNEQFF. Filled out from reference TRBV5-6 and TRBJ2-1, the complete variable domain reads DAGVTQSPTHLIKTRGQQVTLRCSPKSGHDTVSWYQQALGQGPQFIFQYYEEEERQRGNFPDRFSGHQFPNYSSELNVNALLLGDSALYLCASSLEGRYNEQFFGPGTRLTVL.

The chain is built from TRBV7-9 and TRBJ2-7; TCRdb designates TRBD2, a call that cannot be tested without DNA. The germline gives CDR1 SEHNR, CDR2 FQNEAQ (reference sequence). The CDR3 has 15 amino acids. The CDR3 spells CASSLSLAYSYEQYF.

The genes are TRBV9 and TRBJ2-7; the D call from TCRdb, TRBD1, cannot be confirmed without DNA. Germline assignment: CDR1 SGDLS and CDR2 YYNGEE. The CDR3 is made up of 14 amino acids. This CDR3 is CASSEWGGSYEQYF. Full variable domain (outside the CDR3, taken from reference TRBV9 and TRBJ2-7): DSGVTQTPKHLITATGQRVTLRCSPRSGDLSVYWYQQSLDQGLQFLIQYYNGEERAKGNILERFSAQQFPDLHSELNLSSLELGDSALYFCASSEWGGSYEQYFGPGTRLTVT.

This chain links TRBV20-1 with TRBJ1-5; checking the TCRdb D call of TRBD1 is not possible without DNA. Germline CDR1 and CDR2: DFQATT and SNEGSKA (reference sequence). CDR3 length equals 14 residues. CDR3 protein: CSVSGTSGGQPQHF.

The CDR3 sequence is CSARDGGGLYIQYF. The rearrangement uses TRBV20-1 and TRBJ2-4; TCRdb outputs TRBD1, but without DNA this stays unchecked. CDR3 length equals 14 residues. CDR1 and CDR2 (germline): DFQATT, SNEGSKA (reference sequence).

V gene TRBV12-3 or TRBV12-4 combines with J gene TRBJ2-5; TCRdb gives TRBD2 as the D gene, but with no DNA this cannot be confirmed. The CDR3 loop spans 16 amino acids. The CDR3 sequence is CASSLGSGRHGETQYF.

This chain joins TRBV29-1 and TRBJ2-5; checking the TCRdb D call of TRBD1 is not possible without DNA. In germline, CDR1 is SQVTM, CDR2 ANQGSEA. The CDR3 loop spans 16 amino acids. The CDR3 sequence is CSVEDLQGSPVGTQYF.

V is TRBV5-1 and J is TRBJ1-2; TCRdb outputs TRBD1, but without DNA this stays unchecked. The length of the CDR3 is 19 residues. The germline gives CDR1 SGHRS, CDR2 YFSETQ. The CDR3 protein is CASSLGPIDRGIANYGYTF.

V gene TRBV29-1 combines with J gene TRBJ2-5; TCRdb's D call of TRBD1 is untestable without DNA. Germline-derived CDR1 and CDR2 are SQVTM and ANQGSEA. The CDR3 loop spans 15 amino acids. The CDR3 loop is CSLWVRGDSQETQYF.

The chain joins TRBV6-2 or TRBV6-3 to TRBJ2-6; TCRdb picks TRBD1, but there is no DNA to check that call. CDR3 length: 18 residues. Germline assignment: CDR1 MNHEY and CDR2 SVGEGT. This chain's CDR3 is CASSSGPGTFSGANVLTF.

The CDR3 loop reads CASSARTSLGETQYF. The V call is TRBV9, the J call TRBJ2-5; the TCRdb D gene call, TRBD2, has no DNA to confirm it. CDR1 and CDR2 from the germline V gene are SGDLS and YYNGEE. The CDR3 length is 15 residues.

This chain joins TRBV12-3 or TRBV12-4 and TRBJ1-3; with no DNA, the TCRdb D assignment of TRBD1 cannot be verified. The CDR3 runs to 15 residues. CDR3 sequence: CASRGTVPSGNTIYF.

The chain carries TRBV20-1 and TRBJ1-1; no DNA is available, so the TRBD1 call from TCRdb remains unchecked. This CDR3 spans 16 amino acids. CDR1 and CDR2 from the germline V gene are DFQATT and SNEGSKA (reference sequence). CDR3 protein: CSARDRGAGVRTEAFF.

J is TRBJ2-1 and V is TRBV10-3; TCRdb's D call of TRBD1 is untestable without DNA. The CDR3 loop spans 15 amino acids. CDR1 ENHRY and CDR2 SYGVKD come from the germline V gene. The CDR3 loop reads CAISFTGYTYNEQFF.

The chain uses TRBV4-3 and TRBJ2-7; TCRdb lists TRBD1, though no DNA is available to test this call. The CDR3 sequence is 15 residues long. Germline V gives CDR1 LGHNA, CDR2 YSLEER. The chain's CDR3 is CASSENGLWGDEQYF.

CDR3: CSVRAGPGYEQYF. The V call is TRBV29-1, the J call TRBJ2-7; TCRdb picks TRBD2, but there is no DNA to check that call. The CDR3 has 13 amino acids. Germline CDR1 reads SQVTM; CDR2 reads ANQGSEA.

J is TRBJ2-1 and V is TRBV5-1; TCRdb calls TRBD1, which cannot be checked without DNA. The CDR3 is 16 residues long. The germline V gene encodes CDR1 SGHRS and CDR2 YFSETQ. The CDR3 sequence: CASSHRTVDGTNEQFF.

The chain recombines TRBV7-2 with TRBJ2-7. Germline CDR1 SGHTA, CDR2 FQGNSA. This CDR3 is 16 amino acids long. This CDR3 is CASSSLGTQPPYEQYF.

The J gene is TRBJ1-5, the V gene TRBV18; TCRdb reports TRBD1, a call that lacks DNA to check it against. Germline CDR1 reads KGHSH; CDR2 reads LQKENI. This CDR3 has 15 amino acids. This CDR3 is CASSRGTTSNQPQHF.

The rearrangement links TRBV5-1 to TRBJ2-2. Germline CDR1 reads SGHRS; CDR2 reads YFSETQ. The CDR3 length is 16 residues. This CDR3 is CASSAGPNKNTGELFF.

The chain recombines TRBV7-9 with TRBJ2-5; TCRdb indicates TRBD1, and absent DNA this call remains unverified. The CDR3 covers 16 residues. The germline V gene has CDR1 SEHNR and CDR2 FQNEAQ (reference sequence). The CDR3 sequence is CASSRHRDRVGETQYF.